This T cell receptor (beta chain) was captured by sequencing in a study of T-cell memory formation after mild COVID-19. Study observations and caveats: Cross-reactive memory appears to have joined, as suggested by some responding clones showing up in pre-infection memory.

Germline loops: CDR1 LNHDA, CDR2 SQIVND (reference sequence). Trimming took off 5 bases at V and 4 bases at J, with 11 bases between the two ends. This CDR3 comprises 13 residues. TCRdb reprocessed the 5' RACE reads with MiXCR, giving one entry per CDR3 protein. This table has 200,000 to 250,000 distinct CDR3 sequences, around 8.8% appearing once. There are a few counts of this clonotype. Its target is not known. Sequenced sample: PBMCs or a T cell subset sorted from them (not recorded which). The chain carries TRBV19 and TRBJ1-2; unclear D gene. The receptor's source is a man younger than 30 who had mild COVID-19 (a few samples of this study predate the infection). Cell type and time point are not known. For the CDR3, the DNA is TGTGCCAGTAGTGGACGACACTCCTATGGCTACACCTTC. Amino acids: CASSGRHSYGYTF.